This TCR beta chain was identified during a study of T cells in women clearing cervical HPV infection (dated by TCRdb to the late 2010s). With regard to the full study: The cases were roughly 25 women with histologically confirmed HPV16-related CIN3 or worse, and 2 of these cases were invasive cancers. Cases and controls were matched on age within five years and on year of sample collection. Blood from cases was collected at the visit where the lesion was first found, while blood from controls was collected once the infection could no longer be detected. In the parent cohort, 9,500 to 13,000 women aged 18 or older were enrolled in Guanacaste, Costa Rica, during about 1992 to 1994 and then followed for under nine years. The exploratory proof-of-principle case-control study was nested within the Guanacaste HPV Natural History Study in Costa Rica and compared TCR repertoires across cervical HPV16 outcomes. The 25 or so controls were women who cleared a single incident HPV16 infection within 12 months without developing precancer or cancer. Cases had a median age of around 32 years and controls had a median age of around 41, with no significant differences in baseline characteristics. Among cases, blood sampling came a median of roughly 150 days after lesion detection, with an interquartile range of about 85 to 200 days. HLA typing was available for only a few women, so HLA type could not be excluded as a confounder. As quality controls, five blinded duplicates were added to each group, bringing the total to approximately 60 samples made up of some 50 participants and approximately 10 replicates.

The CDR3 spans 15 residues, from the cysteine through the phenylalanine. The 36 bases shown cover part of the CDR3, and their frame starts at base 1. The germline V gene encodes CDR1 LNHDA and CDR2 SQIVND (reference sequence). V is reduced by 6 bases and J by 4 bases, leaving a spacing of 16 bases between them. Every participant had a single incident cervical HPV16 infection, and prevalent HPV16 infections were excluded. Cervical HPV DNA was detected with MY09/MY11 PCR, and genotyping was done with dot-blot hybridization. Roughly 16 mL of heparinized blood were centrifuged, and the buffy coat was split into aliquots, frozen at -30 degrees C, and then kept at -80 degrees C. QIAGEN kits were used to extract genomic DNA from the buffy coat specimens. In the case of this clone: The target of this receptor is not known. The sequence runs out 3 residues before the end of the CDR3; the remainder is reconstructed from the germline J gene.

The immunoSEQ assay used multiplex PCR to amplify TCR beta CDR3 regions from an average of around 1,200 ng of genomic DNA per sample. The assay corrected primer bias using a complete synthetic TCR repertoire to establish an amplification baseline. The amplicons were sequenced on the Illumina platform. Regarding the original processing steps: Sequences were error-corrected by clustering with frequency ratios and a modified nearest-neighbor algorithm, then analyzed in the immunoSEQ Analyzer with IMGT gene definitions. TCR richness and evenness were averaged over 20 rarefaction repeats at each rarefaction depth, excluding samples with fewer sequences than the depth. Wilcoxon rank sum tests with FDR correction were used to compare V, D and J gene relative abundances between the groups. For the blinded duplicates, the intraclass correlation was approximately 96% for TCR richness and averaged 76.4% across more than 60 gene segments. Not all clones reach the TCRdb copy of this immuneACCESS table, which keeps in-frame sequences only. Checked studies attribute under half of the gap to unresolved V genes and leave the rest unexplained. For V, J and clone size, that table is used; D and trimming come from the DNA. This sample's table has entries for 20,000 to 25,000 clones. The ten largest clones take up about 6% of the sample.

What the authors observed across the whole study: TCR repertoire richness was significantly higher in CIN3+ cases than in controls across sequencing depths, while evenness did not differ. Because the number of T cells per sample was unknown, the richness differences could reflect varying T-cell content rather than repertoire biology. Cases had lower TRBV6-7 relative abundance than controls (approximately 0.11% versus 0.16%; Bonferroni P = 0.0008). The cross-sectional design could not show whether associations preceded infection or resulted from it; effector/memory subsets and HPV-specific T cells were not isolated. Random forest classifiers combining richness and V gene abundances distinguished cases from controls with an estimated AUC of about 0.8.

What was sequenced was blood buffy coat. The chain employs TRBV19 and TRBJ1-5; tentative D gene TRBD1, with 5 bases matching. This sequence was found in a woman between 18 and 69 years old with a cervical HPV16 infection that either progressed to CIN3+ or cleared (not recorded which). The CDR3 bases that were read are TGTGCCAGTAGGAACACAGGATTCGAAAATCAGCCC. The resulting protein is CASRNTGFENQP. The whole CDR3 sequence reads CASRNTGFENQPQHF.